Here is one TCR beta chain with its context. Its antigen is still unknown. These data belong to a study of post-analysis software for immune sequencing data. Whole-study context: In terms of disease course, relapsing-remitting, secondary progressive and progressive-relapsing multiple sclerosis were included.

Study conclusions and caveats: By F measure, samples from a shared preparation batch strongly co-clustered. Five TRBV segments (TRBV5-6, TRBV5-1 and TRBV20-1 among them) occurred more frequently in patients than in controls. Those with multiple sclerosis, the patient group, showed significantly lower normalized Chao1 diversity than controls.

The CDR3 loop spans 15 amino acids. CDR1 is LGHNA and CDR2 is YSLEER in the germline V gene. Carried by the TCR beta cDNA libraries were unique molecular identifiers. TCRdb passed the PCR reads through MiXCR, listing each CDR3 protein once. This table holds 750,000 to 950,000 distinct CDR3 sequences, around 45% found once. The sequenced sample was blood. The clonotype originates from a girl under 18 with multiple sclerosis. The chain carries TRBV4-3 and TRBJ2-5, with D unclear. The assigned J gene may be wrong: the sequence end matches TRBJ2-7 better. As DNA, the CDR3 is TGCGCCAGCAGCCAAGATGTTATTGGGCACTACGAGCAGTACTTC. As protein: CASSQDVIGHYEQYF.